The 9 T cell receptor beta chains below come from one sample, sequenced in a study of blood T cell repertoires in COVID-19 (dated by TCRdb to 2018 to 2020). Libraries were constructed by the immunoSEQ multiplex PCR assay. Here the immuneACCESS table is served through TCRdb, limited to in-frame sequences with V and J called. Missing clones are a known gap in these copies; in checked studies unresolved V genes cover under half, and the rest lacks a known reason. The sample table contains around 110,000 clones; only one count was recorded for more than 70% of them. The ten largest clones add up to approximately 5% of the sample. The sample was peripheral blood. All receptors come from a middle-aged man with active or convalescent COVID-19.

This chain joins TRBV10-3 and TRBJ2-5; TRBD1 is a possible D gene (6 bases). Germline V CDR1 and CDR2: ENHRY, SYGVKD. This CDR3 region has 15 residues. V gave up 6 bases and J gave up 3 bases, with 17 bases separating them. Written as DNA, the CDR3 is TGTGCCATCAGGGACCGGGACATCAAAGAAGAGACCCAGTACTTC. Translated: CAIRDRDIKEETQYF.

The chain carries TRBV5-4 and TRBJ2-5, with 7 bases that match TRBD1. The ends lost 4 bases at V and 4 bases at J; junction bases unmatched: 7. The length of the CDR3 is 14 residues. CDR1 and CDR2 (germline): SGHNT, YYREEE (reference sequence). CDR3 sequence (DNA): TGTGCCAGCAGCCGCGGACAGGTGGCAGAGACCCAGTACTTC. As protein: CASSRGQVAETQYF.

The chain links TRBV11-3 to TRBJ1-2, with TRBD1 matching 9 bases. Germline trimming cut 2 bases from V and 4 bases from J; bases unmatched to any gene: 11. Germline assignment: CDR1 SGHNT and CDR2 YENEEA. This CDR3 contains 17 residues. CDR3 bases: TGTGCCAGCAGCTTAAGCATTTGGGACAGGGCTAGCTATGGCTACACCTTC. This translates into CASSLSIWDRASYGYTF. Together with reference TRBV11-3 and TRBJ1-2, the CDR3 gives the full variable domain: EAGVVQSPRYKIIEKKQPVAFWCNPISGHNTLYWYLQNLGQGPELLIRYENEEAVDDSQLPKDRFSAERLKGVDSTLKIQPAELGDSAVYLCASSLSIWDRASYGYTFGSGTRLTVV.

The chain carries TRBV5-1 and TRBJ1-2, with a possible D match to TRBD1 (6 bases). Germline-derived CDR1 and CDR2 are SGHRS and YFSETQ. The CDR3 extends over 13 amino acids. V shed 4 bases and J shed 4 bases, with 11 bases lying between them. The CDR3 DNA reads as TGCGCCAGCAGCCCGGACAGCCCCTATGGCTACACCTTC. Protein product: CASSPDSPYGYTF. Full variable domain (rest looked up from reference TRBV5-1 and TRBJ1-2): KAGVTQTPRYLIKTRGQQVTLSCSPISGHRSVSWYQQTPGQGLQFLFEYFSETQRNKGNFPGRFSGRQFSNSRSEMNVSTLELGDSALYLCASSPDSPYGYTFGSGTRLTVV.

The table lists this clone with a count of one. The chain recombines TRBV6-5 with TRBJ2-1; 12 bases are a match to TRBD2. The trim removed 5 bases at V and 7 bases at J, leaving 6 bases unmatched. The germline CDR1 and CDR2 sequences are MNHEY and SVGAGI. The CDR3 is made up of 15 amino acids. As DNA, the CDR3 is TGTGCCAGCAGTAAACTAGCGGGAGGTTGGAATGAGCAGTTCTTC. It translates to CASSKLAGGWNEQFF.

The chain combines TRBV2 with TRBJ1-1; 8 bases agree with TRBD1. The germline CDR1 and CDR2 sequences are SNHLY and FYNNEI. The CDR3 covers 14 residues. The V and J ends lost 3 bases and 3 bases, in that order; junction bases with no gene match: 3. The DNA of the CDR3 is TGTGCCAGCAGTGATCAGGGGGCGGACACTGAAGCTTTCTTT. Residues: CASSDQGADTEAFF. The full variable domain, its missing parts supplied by reference TRBV2 and TRBJ1-1, is EPEVTQTPSHQVTQMGQEVILRCVPISNHLYFYWYRQILGQKVEFLVSFYNNEISEKSEIFDDQFSVERPDGSNFTLKIRSTKLEDSAMYFCASSDQGADTEAFFGQGTRLTVV.

This sequence joins TRBV28 and TRBJ1-2; TRBD1 is a possible D gene (6 bases). Deletions cut 8 bases from V and 0 bases from J, with 16 bases between. CDR1 is MDHEN and CDR2 is SYDVKM in the germline V gene. The CDR3 length is 15 residues. CDR3 DNA: TGTGCCAGCGGAAGGGGGGGCACTTCTAACTATGGCTACACCTTC. Protein sequence: CASGRGGTSNYGYTF.

The gene calls are TRBV5-1 and TRBJ2-1; the match to TRBD2 covers 8 bases. The CDR3 has 15 residues. V lost 0 bases, J lost 6 bases, and 5 bases stayed unmatched. Germline CDR1 and CDR2: SGHRS and YFSETQ. The CDR3 loop reads CASSLAGRAVNEQFF. DNA of the CDR3: TGCGCCAGCAGCTTGGCCGGGAGGGCCGTCAATGAGCAGTTCTTC. The full variable domain, completed using reference TRBV5-1 and TRBJ2-1, is KAGVTQTPRYLIKTRGQQVTLSCSPISGHRSVSWYQQTPGQGLQFLFEYFSETQRNKGNFPGRFSGRQFSNSRSEMNVSTLELGDSALYLCASSLAGRAVNEQFFGPGTRLTVL.

The V and J genes are TRBV11-1 and TRBJ1-2, with TRBD1 matching over 7 bases. The CDR3 is 11 residues long. Germline assignment: CDR1 SGHAT and CDR2 FQDESV (reference sequence). Trimming at V came to 8 bases and at J to 8 bases, leaving 5 bases not matched to a gene. Here the CDR3 DNA reads TGTGCCAGCTCAGGGGGAGGCGGCTACACCTTC. Protein product: CASSGGGGYTF.